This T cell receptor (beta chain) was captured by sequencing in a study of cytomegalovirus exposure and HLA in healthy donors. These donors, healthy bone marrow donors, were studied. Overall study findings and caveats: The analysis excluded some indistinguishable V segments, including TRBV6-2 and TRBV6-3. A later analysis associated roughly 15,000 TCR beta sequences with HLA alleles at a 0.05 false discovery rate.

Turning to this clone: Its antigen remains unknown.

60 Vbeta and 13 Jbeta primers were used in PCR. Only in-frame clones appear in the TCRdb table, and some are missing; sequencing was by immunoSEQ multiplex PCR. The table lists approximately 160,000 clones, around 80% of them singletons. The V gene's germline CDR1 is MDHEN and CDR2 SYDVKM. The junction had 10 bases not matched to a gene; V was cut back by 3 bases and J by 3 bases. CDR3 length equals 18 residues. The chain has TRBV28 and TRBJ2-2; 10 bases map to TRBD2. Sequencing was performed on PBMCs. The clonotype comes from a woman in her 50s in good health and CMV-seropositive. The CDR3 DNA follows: TGTGCCAGCAGTTTCGCTGGGCAACTAGCGGGATACACCGGGGAGCTGTTTTTT. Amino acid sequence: CASSFAGQLAGYTGELFF.